The 32 T cell receptor beta chains reported below all come from one sample, sequenced in a study of Graves' ophthalmopathy and Graves' hyperthyroidism. The authors amplified TCR beta CDR3 regions, and they did so from RNA transcripts for repertoire sequencing. The library came from an HTBI-primed first-round RT-PCR and a second-round multiplex PCR. TCRdb recomputed calls from the multiplex PCR reads with MiXCR, one row per CDR3 protein. The sample includes about 420,000 distinct CDR3 sequences, approximately 21% of them seen just once. Sequences were obtained from peripheral blood. The receptors originated from a woman between 18 and 30 years old with stable Graves' hyperthyroidism.

This clonotype was seen many times. This rearrangement joins TRBV12-3 or TRBV12-4 to TRBJ1-5; D perhaps matches TRBD1 (6 bases). This CDR3 comprises 15 residues. Trimming shortened V by 2 bases and J by 1 base, and 9 bases separated the two germline ends. The CDR3 sequence is CASSLTGTSNQPQHF. In nucleotides, the CDR3 is TGTGCCAGCAGTTTAACCGGGACAAGCAATCAGCCCCAGCATTTT.

This clonotype has a count of ten or more. The rearrangement joins TRBV6-1 to TRBJ1-5, with D uncertain. CDR1 is MNHNS and CDR2 is SASEGT in the germline V gene. The CDR3 covers 12 residues. V was pared by 6 bases and J by 5 bases, with 8 bases between. CDR3 nucleotides: TGTGCCAGCAGGGGGAATCATCAGCCCCAGCATTTT. This translates into CASRGNHQPQHF.

This clonotype was counted ten times or more. The gene calls are TRBV6-1 and TRBJ2-5; tentative D call: TRBD2 (5 bases). CDR1 and CDR2 from the germline V gene are MNHNS and SASEGT. The CDR3 consists of 12 residues. V was trimmed by 5 bases and J by 5 bases, leaving 9 bases between them. DNA of the CDR3: TGTGCCAGCAGTCGAAGGACTGAGACCCAGTACTTC. This encodes CASSRRTETQYF.

This clonotype was seen a single time. The chain uses TRBV5-1 and TRBJ2-4; TRBD1 agrees at 8 bases. The ends lost 0 bases at V and 14 bases at J; junction bases unmatched: 4. CDR1 is SGHRS, CDR2 YFSETQ, per germline. This CDR3 is 12 amino acids long. The CDR3 DNA follows: TGCGCCAGCAGCTTGGACAGGGGGTCGGAGTACTTC. This sequence encodes CASSLDRGSEYF.

This clonotype was recorded at least ten times. This chain joins TRBV19 and TRBJ1-2, with 8 nucleotides matching TRBD1. The germline V gene has CDR1 LNHDA and CDR2 SQIVND (reference sequence). The CDR3 extends over 15 amino acids. V was pared by 6 bases and J by 8 bases, with 14 bases of the junction left unmatched. The CDR3 region has the DNA TGTGCCAGTAGCCCGACAGGGGAAGCGGCCTTCGGCTACACCTTC. Amino acid sequence: CASSPTGEAAFGYTF.

This chain links TRBV11-2 with TRBJ2-2; 10 bases match TRBD2. V lost 5 bases, J lost 1 base, and 4 bases stayed unmatched. The CDR3 loop spans 16 amino acids. Germline loops: CDR1 SGHAT, CDR2 FQNNGV. CDR3 in amino acids: CASSVTSGVNTGELFF. The CDR3 bases are TGTGCCAGCAGCGTAACTAGCGGGGTGAACACCGGGGAGCTGTTTTTT.

Note on this clonotype: A much larger clone is a single base away; this may be a read error. V usage is TRBV5-1 and J usage is TRBJ2-5; D perhaps matches TRBD2 (5 bases). The V gene's germline CDR1 is SGHRS and CDR2 YFSETQ. There are 17 residues in the CDR3. The CDR3 protein is CASSFVGRPLIKDTQYF. The CDR3 coding sequence is TGCGCCAGCAGCTTCGTGGGGAGACCTCTCATAAAAGATACCCAGTACTTC.

This clonotype was recorded at least ten times. A junction boundary mismatches the germline segment, possibly from a read error. As DNA, the CDR3 is TGTGCCAGCTCACCTAGCGGGAGGACGGACATTAAGTACTTC. It is translated as CASSPSGRTDIKYF. The chain joins TRBV18 to TRBJ2-4, with 10 bases lining up with TRBD2. This CDR3 region has 14 residues. Germline CDR1 reads KGHSH; CDR2 reads LQKENI.

Only a few counts were recorded for this clonotype. The chain combines TRBV10-3 with TRBJ2-2, with D perhaps matching TRBD2 (5 bases). Deletions cut 3 bases from V and 5 bases from J, with 10 bases between. This CDR3 has 14 amino acids. Germline loops: CDR1 ENHRY, CDR2 SYGVKD. The CDR3 spells CAISEYEGTGELFF. In nucleotides, the CDR3 is TGTGCCATCAGTGAATACGAGGGAACCGGGGAGCTGTTTTTT.

This sequence joins TRBV7-9 and TRBJ1-5; 7 nucleotides line up with TRBD1. V gave up 5 bases and J gave up 5 bases; unmatched junction bases: 9. This CDR3 has 15 residues. Germline V lookup: CDR1 SEHNR, CDR2 FQNEAQ (reference sequence). The CDR3: CASSQWDRLDQPQHF. The DNA for the CDR3 is TGTGCCAGCAGCCAATGGGACAGACTGGATCAGCCCCAGCATTTT.

This clonotype showed up just a few times. The V call is TRBV2, the J call TRBJ2-7; D is possibly TRBD1 (5 bases). Trimming took off 11 bases at V and 6 bases at J, with 17 bases between the two ends. Per the germline V gene, CDR1 is SNHLY and CDR2 is FYNNEI. The CDR3 contains 12 residues. The DNA of the CDR3 is TGTGCCTCCCAGGGAACCCTTCCCGAGCAGTACTTC. Its protein product is CASQGTLPEQYF. Full variable domain (outside the CDR3, taken from reference TRBV2 and TRBJ2-7): EPEVTQTPSHQVTQMGQEVILRCVPISNHLYFYWYRQILGQKVEFLVSFYNNEISEKSEIFDDQFSVERPDGSNFTLKIRSTKLEDSAMYFCASQGTLPEQYFGPGTRLTVT.

The chain has TRBV19 and TRBJ2-7; D might be TRBD1 or TRBD2, each matching 5 bases. V lost 3 bases and J 5 bases, leaving 8 bases between the germline ends. The CDR3 runs 12 residues. CDR1 is LNHDA, CDR2 SQIVND, per germline (reference sequence). The CDR3, as DNA: TGTGCCAGTAGTATTCTGGGGGACGAGCAGTACTTC. Translation: CASSILGDEQYF. The variable domain in full, with the rest retrieved from reference TRBV19 and TRBJ2-7, is DGGITQSPKYLFRKEGQNVTLSCEQNLNHDAMYWYRQDPGQGLRLIYYSQIVNDFQKGDIAEGYSVSREKKESFPLTVTSAQKNPTAFYLCASSILGDEQYFGPGTRLTVT.

This chain joins TRBV28 and TRBJ1-2, with D perhaps TRBD1 (5 bases). Germline CDR1 MDHEN, CDR2 SYDVKM. The ends were cut back, 5 bases at V and 4 bases at J, with 14 bases in the middle. The CDR3 has 14 amino acids. Written as DNA, the CDR3 is TGTGCCAGCAGTATCGCAGGGCTGAGCTATGGCTACACCTTC. It translates to CASSIAGLSYGYTF.

Here the CDR3 reads CASSSLEGEETQYF. The CDR3 DNA follows: TGTGCCAGCAGCTCTCTAGAAGGGGAAGAGACCCAGTACTTC. This chain uses TRBV7-9 with TRBJ2-5, with D possibly matching TRBD1 (5 bases). Trimming cost V 4 bases and J 3 bases, with 12 bases left between them. Germline CDR1 and CDR2: SEHNR and FQNEAQ (reference sequence). The CDR3 runs to 14 residues.

The chain is built from TRBV6-1 and TRBJ1-6, with a possible D match to TRBD1 (6 bases). The CDR3 has 15 amino acids. The V end was cut by 7 bases, the J end by 0 bases, with 10 bases between. In germline, CDR1 is MNHNS, CDR2 SASEGT. The CDR3 sequence is CASKGGSSYNSPLHF. CDR3 nucleotides: TGTGCCAGCAAGGGGGGGAGCTCCTATAATTCACCCCTCCACTTT.

The V call is TRBV28, the J call TRBJ1-6, with D tentatively TRBD1 (6 bases). The CDR3 is 15 amino acids. Germline V gene lookup returns CDR1 MDHEN and CDR2 SYDVKM. V lost 4 bases and J 13 bases, leaving 20 bases between the germline ends. As DNA, the CDR3 is TGTGCCAGCAGTTCGACAGGATGGGGACTTCAGCCCCTCCACTTT. Its protein product is CASSSTGWGLQPLHF.

The V call is TRBV18, the J call TRBJ1-3, with D uncertain. CDR1 and CDR2 from the germline V gene are KGHSH and LQKENI. This CDR3 has 14 amino acids. Trimming removed 3 bases at V and 5 bases at J, with 11 bases between. This CDR3 reads CASSPIQGRNTIYF. In nucleotides, the CDR3 is TGTGCCAGCTCACCCATTCAAGGAAGAAACACCATATATTTT.

The rearrangement links TRBV20-1 to TRBJ1-2, with D possibly TRBD1 on 5 matching bases. The germline CDR1 and CDR2 sequences are DFQATT and SNEGSKA (reference sequence). The CDR3 is 17 amino acids. The V end was cut by 6 bases, the J end by 4 bases, with 27 bases between. In DNA form, the CDR3 reads TGCAGTGCCGATCACTCTTACTCCCGGGACCAGCCCTATGGCTACACCTTC. Translated, it gives CSADHSYSRDQPYGYTF.

The chain combines TRBV6-1 with TRBJ2-7, with TRBD1 identical over 12 bases. The CDR3 sequence is 15 residues long. With V trimmed by 6 bases and J by 6 bases, 9 bases remained unmatched. From germline, CDR1 is MNHNS and CDR2 SASEGT. CDR3 DNA: TGTGCCAGCAGAGGGGGACAGGGGGCTTTCGGCGAGCAGTACTTC. It codes for CASRGGQGAFGEQYF.

The table lists this clonotype with many counts. CDR3 region: CASSWTGGNQFEQYF. The CDR3, as DNA: TGTGCCAGCAGTTGGACAGGGGGCAATCAATTCGAGCAGTACTTC. This chain uses TRBV6-2 or TRBV6-3 with TRBJ2-7; 11 nucleotides agree with TRBD1. The CDR3 is 15 residues long. The trim removed 4 bases at V and 6 bases at J, leaving 8 bases unmatched. CDR1 is MNHEY and CDR2 is SVGEGT in the germline V gene.

This chain uses TRBV6-4 with TRBJ1-1; 7 bases fit TRBD1. Germline lookup yields CDR1 MRHNA and CDR2 SNTAGT. V was clipped by 5 bases and J by 3 bases; unmatched bases: 24. CDR3 length equals 20 residues. The CDR3 region is CASSRPSGTEFKSGDTEAFF. The CDR3 bases are TGTGCCAGCAGTCGACCTTCCGGGACAGAGTTTAAAAGTGGTGACACTGAAGCTTTCTTT.

The V and J genes are TRBV27 and TRBJ1-2; no clear D. Germline V gene data show CDR1 as MNHEY and CDR2 as SMNVEV (reference sequence). V lost 3 bases, J lost 11 bases, and 19 bases lay in between. This CDR3 is 14 amino acids long. The CDR3 sequence: CASSFGLGSRGYTF. The CDR3 region has the DNA TGTGCCAGCAGTTTTGGACTGGGAAGTCGTGGGTACACCTTC.

There are many counts of this clonotype. J is TRBJ2-5 and V is TRBV13, with a tentative D call TRBD1 (6 bases). This CDR3 contains 15 residues. CDR1 is PRHDT and CDR2 is FYEKMQ in the germline V gene (reference sequence). The ends were cut back, 3 bases at V and 4 bases at J, with 15 bases in the middle. CDR3 DNA sequence: TGTGCCAGCAGCTTCCCGACAGGAAATGGAGAGACCCAGTACTTC. Translating it yields CASSFPTGNGETQYF.

This clonotype was seen a single time. The chain has TRBV6-5 and TRBJ1-5; 7 bases map to TRBD1. Trimming cost V 4 bases and J 0 bases; bases outside gene matches: 3. CDR1 is MNHEY, CDR2 SVGAGI, per germline. The CDR3 totals 15 residues. CDR3 region: CASSWDSNSNQPQHF. As DNA, the CDR3 is TGTGCCAGCAGTTGGGACAGCAATAGCAATCAGCCCCAGCATTTT.

This clonotype appeared many times. V gene TRBV6-2 or TRBV6-3 combines with J gene TRBJ1-1; unclear D gene. The germline gives CDR1 MNHEY, CDR2 SVGEGT. V lost 6 bases and J 1 base, leaving 9 bases between the germline ends. CDR3 size: 13 residues. CDR3 amino acids: CASRDPSNTEAFF. Here the CDR3 DNA reads TGTGCCAGCAGGGACCCATCGAACACTGAAGCTTTCTTT.

This clonotype was picked up a small number of times. J is TRBJ2-1 and V is TRBV27; D remains ambiguous. CDR3 length: 11 residues. The germline V gene has CDR1 MNHEY and CDR2 SMNVEV (reference sequence). V was clipped by 7 bases and J by 8 bases, with 9 bases between them. CDR3 DNA sequence: TGTGCCAGCACCCCCGGGTATGAGCAGTTCTTC. It translates to CASTPGYEQFF.

This clonotype was detected many times. The chain is built from TRBV7-8 and TRBJ2-2; maybe TRBD1 (5 bases). Germline lookup yields CDR1 SGHVS and CDR2 FQNEAQ. CDR3 length: 16 amino acids. V was pared by 8 bases and J by 7 bases, with 23 bases between. The CDR3 DNA reads as TGTGCCAGCGCCAACCGTCGCACCCCCGGACACGGGGAGCTGTTTTTT. This sequence encodes CASANRRTPGHGELFF.

This clonotype was counted at least ten times. J is TRBJ2-1 and V is TRBV6-5; tentatively, D is TRBD1 (6 bases). With 6 bases removed from V and 6 bases from J, the gap between germline ends came to 12 bases. This CDR3 has 13 residues. The germline gives CDR1 MNHEY, CDR2 SVGAGI. The CDR3 spells CASRPGQINEQFF. As DNA, the CDR3 is TGTGCCAGCAGACCCGGACAGATCAATGAGCAGTTCTTC.

This clonotype was counted ten times or more. The chain carries TRBV2 and TRBJ2-5; unclear D gene. V was pared by 10 bases and J by 2 bases, with 8 bases between. The CDR3 spans 11 residues. Germline V lookup: CDR1 SNHLY, CDR2 FYNNEI. The CDR3 nucleotides read TGTGCCACCGGACGGCAAGAGACCCAGTACTTC. It translates to CATGRQETQYF.

This clonotype was recorded at least ten times. The rearrangement uses TRBV28 and TRBJ2-4; D unclear. The CDR3 runs 14 residues. CDR1 and CDR2 from the germline V gene are MDHEN and SYDVKM. The V end was cut by 6 bases, the J end by 9 bases, with 18 bases between. CDR3 coding DNA: TGTGCCAGCAGACCGACGCCAGGATCTACCATTCAGTACTTC. Protein: CASRPTPGSTIQYF. The whole variable domain, filled in from reference TRBV28 and TRBJ2-4, reads DVKVTQSSRYLVKRTGEKVFLECVQDMDHENMFWYRQDPGLGLRLIYFSYDVKMKEKGDIPEGYSVSREKKERFSLILESASTNQTSMYLCASRPTPGSTIQYFGAGTRLSVL.

This sequence joins TRBV10-3 and TRBJ2-7, with 7 bases matching TRBD2. The CDR3 extends over 13 amino acids. Germline V gene sequence: CDR1 ENHRY, CDR2 SYGVKD. The trim removed 11 bases at V and 2 bases at J, leaving 9 bases unmatched. CDR3 in DNA: TGTGCCGCGGCTAGCGGAGGAACCTACGAGCAGTACTTC. It specifies CAAASGGTYEQYF.

This clonotype was seen ten or more times. The chain links TRBV6-5 to TRBJ1-2, with a weak D call TRBD1 (5 bases). V was shortened by 0 bases and J by 7 bases, with 9 bases between the two germline ends. Germline CDR1 and CDR2: MNHEY and SVGAGI. CDR3 length equals 13 residues. This CDR3 reads CASSYSGGSGYTF. Here the CDR3 DNA reads TGTGCCAGCAGTTACTCGGGGGGGAGTGGCTACACCTTC.